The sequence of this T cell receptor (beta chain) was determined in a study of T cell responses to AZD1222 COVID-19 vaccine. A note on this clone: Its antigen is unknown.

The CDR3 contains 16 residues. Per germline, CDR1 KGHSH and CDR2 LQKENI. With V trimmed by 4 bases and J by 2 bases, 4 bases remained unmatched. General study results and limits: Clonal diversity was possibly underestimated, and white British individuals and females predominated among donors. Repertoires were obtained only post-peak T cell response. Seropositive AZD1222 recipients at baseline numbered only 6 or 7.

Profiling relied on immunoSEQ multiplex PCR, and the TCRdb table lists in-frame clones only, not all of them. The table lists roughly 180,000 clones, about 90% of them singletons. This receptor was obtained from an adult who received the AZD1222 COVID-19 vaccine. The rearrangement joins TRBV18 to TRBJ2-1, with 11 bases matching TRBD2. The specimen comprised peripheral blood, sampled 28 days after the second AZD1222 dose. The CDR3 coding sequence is TGTGCCAGCTCACTCCAGACTAGCGGGGCCTACAATGAGCAGTTCTTC. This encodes CASSLQTSGAYNEQFF.